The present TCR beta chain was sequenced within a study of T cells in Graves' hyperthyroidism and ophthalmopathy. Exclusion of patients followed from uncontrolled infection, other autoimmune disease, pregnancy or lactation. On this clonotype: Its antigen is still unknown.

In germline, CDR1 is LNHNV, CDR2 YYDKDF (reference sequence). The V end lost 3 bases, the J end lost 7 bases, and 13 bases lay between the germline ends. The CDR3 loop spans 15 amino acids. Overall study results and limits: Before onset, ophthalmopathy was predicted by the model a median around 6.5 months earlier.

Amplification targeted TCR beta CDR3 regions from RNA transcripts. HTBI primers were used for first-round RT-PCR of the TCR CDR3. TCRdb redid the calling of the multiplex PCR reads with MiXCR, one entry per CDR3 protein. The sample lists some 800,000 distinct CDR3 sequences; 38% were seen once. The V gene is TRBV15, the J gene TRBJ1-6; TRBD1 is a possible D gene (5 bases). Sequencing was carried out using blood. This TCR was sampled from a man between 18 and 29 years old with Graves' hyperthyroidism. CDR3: CATSREGTVNSPLHF. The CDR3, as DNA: TGTGCCACCAGCAGGGAAGGGACCGTAAATTCACCCCTCCACTTT.